This T cell receptor (beta chain) was profiled in a study of cytomegalovirus exposure and HLA in healthy donors. Study-level information: A later analysis reported the same platform for the roughly 110 validation repertoires and the 500 to 750 first-cohort repertoires.

The protocol was immunoSEQ multiplex PCR, while the TCRdb copy is restricted to in-frame clones and leaves out a portion. The sample carries over 200,000 clones, almost 90% recorded once. Study outcomes and limitations: High specificity and sensitivity for cytomegalovirus status were reported for the classifier. One later analysis, an examination of the 100 to 150 validation repertoires, found that first-cohort TCR clusters tended to co-occur in them.

Note on this clone: Its specificity is unknown.

The length of the CDR3 is 13 residues. Germline CDR1 SGDLS, CDR2 YYNGEE. Trimming cost V 4 bases and J 5 bases, with 10 bases left between them. The material sequenced was PBMCs. The chain carries TRBV9 and TRBJ2-1; D may be TRBD2 (5 bases). This TCR was recovered from a woman aged 18-29 years in good health and CMV-seronegative. CDR3 residues: CASSLSGNNEQFF. The CDR3 bases are TGTGCCAGCAGCTTATCGGGGAACAATGAGCAGTTCTTC.